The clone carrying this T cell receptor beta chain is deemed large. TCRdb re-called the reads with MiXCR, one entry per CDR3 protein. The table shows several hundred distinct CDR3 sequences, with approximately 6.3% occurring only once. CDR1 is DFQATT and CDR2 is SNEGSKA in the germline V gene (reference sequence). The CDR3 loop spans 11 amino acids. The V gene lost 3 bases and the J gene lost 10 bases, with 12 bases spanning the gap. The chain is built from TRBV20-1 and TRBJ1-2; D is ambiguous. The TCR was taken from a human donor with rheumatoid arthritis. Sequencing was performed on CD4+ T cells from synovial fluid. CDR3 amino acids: CSASRGLNYTF. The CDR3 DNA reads TGCAGTGCTAGTCGGGGTCTTAACTACACCTTC.